This TCR beta chain was obtained from a study of molecular identifiers for immune sequencing clone quantification (dated by TCRdb to 2017 to 2018). Concerning the study at large: For a replicate experiment, RNA from roughly 18,000 or 92,000 naive CD8 T cells was divided into five aliquots, of which four were sequenced. This methods study used CD8 T cells to benchmark TCR RNA copy counting and molecular-identifier clustering-based TCR repertoire sequencing (MIDCIRS).

Libraries were prepared through PCR. TCRdb shows the sequencer as Illumina HiSeq 4000. Preparation of bulk TCR libraries followed a previously described approach, with the TCR primers listed in Table S5. Purification of total RNA was performed with the Qiagen AllPrep DNA/RNA kit. Before any analysis, reads coming from multiple sequencing runs of the same library were combined into one pool. The paper's processing steps were these. Only reads with exact TCR constant sequence were kept, trimmed to 150 nt, and grouped by their 12-nt molecular barcodes. Reads in each barcode group were sub-clustered using a 15% Levenshtein threshold, and a quality-weighted consensus sequence was built for each RNA molecule. Non-functional sequences were excluded, and lower-count sequences lying one edit away from another sequence were also excluded. On the basis of fitting two negative binomial distributions, barcode sub-clusters with fewer than 20% of the maximum read count were discarded. TCRdb's own reprocessing of the public reads used fastp at Q25 and MiXCR and kept productive beta chains. Entries that share a CDR3 protein sequence are merged under the most common genes and DNA. The V and J calls were not made by the authors but by TCRdb's processing. For this sample the table gives around 70,000 distinct CDR3 sequences, of which 15% to 20% were detected only once. The ten largest clones add up to about 1.6% of the sample.

About this clonotype itself: Its antigen target is currently unknown. Base qualities were left out, and no much larger clone turns up one base away.

Beyond this particular receptor, the publication reports: Highly expanded clone sizes could be underestimated because identical TCR molecules may share a barcode. When barcode sub-clustering was left out, chimeric consensus sequences inflated TCR diversity, with chimeras reaching as high as 47%. Spiked-in Jurkat TCR RNA equal to a single cell's worth was reported to be detectable even within 1,200,000 naive CD8 T cells. The naive libraries included spiked-in Jurkat TCR RNA (around 10 copies' worth), and this RNA is not part of the donor repertoire. Modeling gave around 3 recovered TCR RNA copies per cell versus around 10 by digital PCR, implying around 33% capture efficiency. In CMV-specific effector cells, clones with more than 20 RNA copies contained over 99% of molecules, whereas in naive cells such clones contained under 1% of molecules.

Libraries of naive CD8 T cells were generated from about 21,000 to 970,000 sorted cells, with 10%, 30% or 50% of the purified RNA used. Naive CD8 T cells were FACS-sorted as CD8+CD4-CCR7+CD45RA+ on a BD FACSAria II into RLT Plus buffer. Nine to eleven TCR copies' worth of Jurkat RNA were spiked into about 20,000-1,100,000 naive CD8 T cell samples to test detection sensitivity. Enrichment of CD8 T cells was done with RosetteSep CD8+ T Cell Enrichment Cocktail plus Ficoll-Paque, and ACK red cell lysis came afterward. From the cysteine through the phenylalanine, the CDR3 covers 19 amino acids. The kept DNA is CDR3 alone, 57 bases in frame from the first base. Sequences DFQATT (CDR1) and SNEGSKA (CDR2) are obtained from the germline V gene (reference sequence). From V the trimming removes 4 bases and from J it removes 5 bases, while the gene matches leave 19 bases of the junction unaccounted for.

The chain is encoded by TRBV20-1 joined to TRBJ2-1; 11 central nucleotides agree with TRBD2. The sequenced sample consisted of naive CD8+ T cells from blood, with Jurkat cell RNA spiked in. The sample's cell subset or site label, in plain terms: FACS-sorted CD8+CD4-CCR7+CD45RA+ naive T cells. This TCR derives from a human donor in good health. Some libraries in this study had Jurkat cell RNA spiked in. The CDR3 protein sequence reads: CSAKPYEASGRTWDNEQFF. The bases are TGCAGTGCTAAGCCCTACGAGGCTAGCGGGAGGACGTGGGACAATGAGCAGTTCTTC.